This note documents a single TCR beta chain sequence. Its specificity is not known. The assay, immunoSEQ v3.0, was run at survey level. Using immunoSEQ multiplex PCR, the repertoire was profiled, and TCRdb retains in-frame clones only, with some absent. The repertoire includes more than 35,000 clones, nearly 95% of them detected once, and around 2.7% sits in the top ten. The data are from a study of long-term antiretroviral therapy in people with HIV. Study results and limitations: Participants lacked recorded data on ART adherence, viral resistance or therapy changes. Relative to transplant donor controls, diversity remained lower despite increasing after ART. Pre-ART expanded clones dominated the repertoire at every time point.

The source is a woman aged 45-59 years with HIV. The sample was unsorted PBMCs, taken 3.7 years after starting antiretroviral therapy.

The CDR3 region is CASSLDSGYRQNSPLHF. The CDR3 DNA sequence: TGTGCCAGCAGCTTAGATTCAGGCTACAGGCAAAATTCACCCCTCCACTTT. The V call is TRBV11-2, the J call TRBJ1-6; a weak D match, TRBD1 (5 bases). V was clipped by 0 bases and J by 7 bases, with 16 bases between them. CDR3 size: 17 residues. Germline assignment: CDR1 SGHAT and CDR2 FQNNGV.